Sequencing of this T cell receptor beta chain was carried out in a study of T cell responses to AZD1222 COVID-19 vaccine. About the research overall: Samples with a second dose at about 4 or about 12 weeks were pooled together.

A remark on this clone: Its cognate antigen is unknown.

Whole-study results and caveats: Seropositive at baseline were only a handful of AZD1222 recipients. Only after the peak T cell response were repertoires sampled.

CDR3 length equals 13 residues. CDR1 LNHNV and CDR2 YYDKDF come from the germline V gene (reference sequence). V lost 0 bases, J lost 3 bases, and 6 bases lay in between. Assay used: immunoSEQ multiplex PCR; TCRdb lists only in-frame clones, some missing. The sample shows around 120,000 clones, more than 85% of them seen only once. V is TRBV15 and J is TRBJ2-7; D unresolved. The sample was peripheral blood, taken on day 0 of AZD1222 vaccination. The clonotype was recovered from an adult in good health. CDR3 DNA sequence: TGTGCCACCAGCAGAGAGGTAGGCTACGAGCAGTACTTC. It codes for CATSREVGYEQYF.